A selection of T cell receptor beta chains follows, all from one sample in a study of blood T cell repertoires in COVID-19. Sequenced by immunoSEQ multiplex PCR; TCRdb stores in-frame clones only, minus some. Here the sample spans 27,000 or so clones, roughly 90% being singletons. The material sequenced was peripheral blood. The receptors were sampled from a human donor in a cohort sampled during active COVID-19. Both conserved end residues are part of each CDR3. D genes are given only for firm matches. Not all rows give a size; the values are once, few, many and, for expanded clones, a class.

V,D,J,size,CDR3,DNA
TRBV5-4,-,TRBJ2-7,-,CASSRNTDGTYEQYF,TGTGCCAGCAGCCGAAACACGGACGGGACCTACGAGCAGTACTTC
TRBV6-5,-,TRBJ1-5,few,CASRTEMNQPQHF,TGTGCCAGCAGGACAGAAATGAATCAGCCCCAGCATTTT
TRBV28,-,TRBJ2-2,few,CASRTGQNTGELFF,TGTGCCAGTCGGACCGGACAGAACACCGGGGAGCTGTTTTTT
TRBV28,TRBD2,TRBJ2-7,few,CASSLAGGTSSYEQYF,TGTGCCAGCAGTCTAGCGGGAGGAACCAGCTCCTACGAGCAGTACTTC
TRBV4-1,-,TRBJ2-3,-,CASSQLGGDTQYF,TGCGCCAGCAGCCAACTGGGCGGGGATACGCAGTATTTT
TRBV11-2,TRBD2,TRBJ2-7,few,CASRASSGGRGEQYF,TGTGCCAGCAGAGCGAGTAGCGGGGGGAGGGGCGAGCAGTACTTC
TRBV19,-,TRBJ2-7,-,CASSIGTPDARTNPYEQYF,TGTGCCAGTAGTATAGGCACACCTGACGCCCGGACAAATCCCTACGAGCAGTACTTC
TRBV6-6,TRBD1,TRBJ1-5,few,CASIGQVSNQPQHF,TGTGCCAGCATCGGACAGGTTAGCAATCAGCCCCAGCATTTT
TRBV5-6,TRBD2,TRBJ2-5,-,CASSLGLAGGVGETQYF,TGTGCCAGCAGCTTGGGATTAGCGGGGGGCGTCGGGGAGACCCAGTACTTC
TRBV7-8,TRBD1,TRBJ2-5,-,CASSLGTGGGETQYF,TGTGCCAGCAGCTTAGGTACAGGGGGCGGGGAGACCCAGTACTTC
TRBV5-6,TRBD1,TRBJ1-1,once,CASSFTGGGPEAFF,TGTGCCAGCAGCTTTACAGGGGGAGGGCCCGAAGCTTTCTTT
TRBV2,TRBD2,TRBJ2-7,-,CASEGTSGPRGEQYF,TGTGCCAGCGAGGGGACTAGCGGGCCTCGGGGAGAGCAGTACTTC
TRBV5-1,-,TRBJ2-2,-,CASSLFQGNTGELFF,TGCGCCAGCAGCTTGTTCCAGGGCAACACCGGGGAGCTGTTTTTT
TRBV4-1,TRBD2,TRBJ2-1,-,CASSHPGGTTSGGYNEQFF,TGCGCCAGCAGCCACCCTGGTGGCACGACTAGCGGGGGGTACAATGAGCAGTTCTTC